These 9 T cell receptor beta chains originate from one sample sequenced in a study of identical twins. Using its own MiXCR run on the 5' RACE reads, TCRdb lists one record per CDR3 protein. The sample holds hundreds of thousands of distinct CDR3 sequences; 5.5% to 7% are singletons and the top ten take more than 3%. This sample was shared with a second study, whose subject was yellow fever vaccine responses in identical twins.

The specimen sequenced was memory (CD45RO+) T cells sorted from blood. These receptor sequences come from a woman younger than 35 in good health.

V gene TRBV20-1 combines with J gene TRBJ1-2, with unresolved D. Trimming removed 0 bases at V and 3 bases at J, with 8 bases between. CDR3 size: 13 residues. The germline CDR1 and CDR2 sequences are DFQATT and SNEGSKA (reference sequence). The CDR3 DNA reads TGCAGTGCTAGAGACTGGTCGGACTATGGCTACACCTTC. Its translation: CSARDWSDYGYTF.

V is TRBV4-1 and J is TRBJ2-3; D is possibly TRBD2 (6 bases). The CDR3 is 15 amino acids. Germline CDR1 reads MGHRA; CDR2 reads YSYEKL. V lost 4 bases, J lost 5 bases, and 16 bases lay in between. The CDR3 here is CASSPHRGYEDTQYF. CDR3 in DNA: TGCGCCAGCAGCCCGCATCGGGGGTATGAAGATACGCAGTATTTT.

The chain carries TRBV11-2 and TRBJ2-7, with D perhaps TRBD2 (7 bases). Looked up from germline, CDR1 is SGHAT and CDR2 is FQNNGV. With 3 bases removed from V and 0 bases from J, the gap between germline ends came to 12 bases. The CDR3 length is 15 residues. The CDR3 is CASSFEGGISYEQYF. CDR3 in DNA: TGTGCCAGCAGCTTCGAGGGGGGGATCTCCTACGAGCAGTACTTC.

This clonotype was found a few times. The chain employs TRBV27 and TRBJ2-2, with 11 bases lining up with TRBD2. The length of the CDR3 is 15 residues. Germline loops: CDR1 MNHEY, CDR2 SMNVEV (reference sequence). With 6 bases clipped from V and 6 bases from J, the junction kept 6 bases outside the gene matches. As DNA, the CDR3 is TGTGCCAGCAGAGCTAGCGGGGGGTCGGCCGGGGAGCTGTTTTTT. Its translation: CASRASGGSAGELFF.

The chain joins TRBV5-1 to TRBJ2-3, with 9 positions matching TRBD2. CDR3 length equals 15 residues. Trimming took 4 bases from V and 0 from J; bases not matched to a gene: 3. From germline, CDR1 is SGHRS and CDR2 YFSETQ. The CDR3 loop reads CASSRGGASTDTQYF. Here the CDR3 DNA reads TGCGCCAGCAGCCGCGGGGGGGCTAGCACAGATACGCAGTATTTT.

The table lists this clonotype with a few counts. The CDR3 sequence is CSANLQGKYGYTF. In nucleotides, the CDR3 is TGCAGTGCTAACCTACAGGGAAAGTATGGCTACACCTTC. The chain joins TRBV20-1 to TRBJ1-2, with D maybe TRBD1 (6 bases). Germline lookup yields CDR1 DFQATT and CDR2 SNEGSKA (reference sequence). The germline V and J ends were trimmed by 4 bases and 5 bases, with 14 bases remaining between them. The CDR3 runs to 13 residues.

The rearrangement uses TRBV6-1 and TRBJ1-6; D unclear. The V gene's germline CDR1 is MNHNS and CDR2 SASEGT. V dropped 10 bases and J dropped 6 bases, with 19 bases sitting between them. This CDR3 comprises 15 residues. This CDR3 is CATKPPEGINSPLHF. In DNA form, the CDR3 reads TGTGCCACCAAACCCCCTGAGGGTATTAATTCACCCCTCCACTTT.

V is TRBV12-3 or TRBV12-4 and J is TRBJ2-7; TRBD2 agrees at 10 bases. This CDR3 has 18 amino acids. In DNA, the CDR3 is TGTACCTGCAGTTTATACAGACTAGCGGGCACTAACTCCTACGAGCAGTACTTC. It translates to CTCSLYRLAGTNSYEQYF.

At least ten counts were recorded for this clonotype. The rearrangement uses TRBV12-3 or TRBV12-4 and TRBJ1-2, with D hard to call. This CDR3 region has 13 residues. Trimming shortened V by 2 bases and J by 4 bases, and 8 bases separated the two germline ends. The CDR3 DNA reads TGTGCCAGCAGTTTAAGAGGTCCCTATGGCTACACCTTC. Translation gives CASSLRGPYGYTF.